Each of the 19 T cell receptor beta chains below was sequenced from the same sample in a study of blood T cells in healthy people across ages (dated by TCRdb to the mid-2010s). The library was prepared using 5' RACE. The instrument given in TCRdb is Illumina HiSeq 2500. A second PCR of about 7 to 12 cycles was run with a J-beta primer mix and a sample-barcoded 5' primer. TCRdb itself trimmed the public reads at Q25 with fastp, ran MiXCR and retained productive beta chains. Each entry is one CDR3 protein sequence, shown with its most common DNA and genes. The table for this sample lists some 640,000 distinct CDR3 sequences; roughly 50% of them were counted only once. The ten largest clones capture about 32% of the sample. Input material: blood. These TCRs come from a woman in her fifties or sixties in good health.

The gene calls are TRBV3-1 and TRBJ2-1; D is uncertain. V was pared by 1 base and J by 4 bases, with 11 bases between. This CDR3 contains 15 residues. Germline V gives CDR1 LGHDT, CDR2 YNNKEL (reference sequence). In DNA, the CDR3 is TGTGCCAGCAGCCAAGGCTGGGCTAGGTACAATGAGCAGTTCTTC. It yields the protein CASSQGWARYNEQFF.

The genes are TRBV6-1 and TRBJ1-5; unclear D gene. V was pared by 8 bases and J by 3 bases, with 11 bases between. This CDR3 has 13 residues. CDR1 and CDR2 from the germline V gene are MNHNS and SASEGT. This CDR3 reads CASRRDPNQPQHF. The CDR3 DNA is TGTGCCAGCCGACGAGACCCCAATCAGCCCCAGCATTTT.

This clonotype showed up just a few times. This chain uses TRBV7-6 with TRBJ2-1; 9 bases map to TRBD2. CDR1 and CDR2 (germline): SGHVS, FNYEAQ. CDR3 size: 14 residues. V dropped 5 bases and J dropped 6; count of bases not matched to a gene: 5. CDR3 loop: CASSPRRGGNEQFF. The CDR3 nucleotides read TGTGCCAGCAGCCCCCGGCGGGGGGGCAATGAGCAGTTCTTC.

This clonotype occurred a few times. The genes are TRBV20-1 and TRBJ2-3; D tentatively reads TRBD1 or TRBD2 (6 bases each). Looked up from germline, CDR1 is DFQATT and CDR2 is SNEGSKA (reference sequence). This CDR3 region has 15 residues. V shed 0 bases and J shed 6 bases, with 16 bases lying between them. The CDR3 bases are TGCAGTGCTAGAGATCTCCGGGGGCCGTCGGATACGCAGTATTTT. This translates into CSARDLRGPSDTQYF.

This clonotype was seen more than once but under ten times. The chain is built from TRBV9 and TRBJ2-7, with D uncertain. Deletions cut 0 bases from V and 6 bases from J, with 13 bases between. The germline V gene has CDR1 SGDLS and CDR2 YYNGEE. The CDR3 runs 14 residues. CDR3 sequence (DNA): TGTGCCAGCAGCGTAGGAATCTCCTTCGCCGAGCAGTACTTC. The encoded protein is CASSVGISFAEQYF.

The V gene is TRBV7-9, the J gene TRBJ2-2, with D hard to call. The CDR3 spans 12 residues. The germline gives CDR1 SEHNR, CDR2 FQNEAQ (reference sequence). V was trimmed by 6 bases and J by 5 bases, leaving 7 bases between them. CDR3: CASSSRTGELFF. The CDR3 nucleotides read TGTGCCAGCAGTTCCCGTACCGGGGAGCTGTTTTTT.

The chain is built from TRBV29-1 and TRBJ2-7, with 8 bases aligning to TRBD1. V was pared by 0 bases and J by 3 bases, with 7 bases of the junction left unmatched. Germline loops: CDR1 SQVTM, CDR2 ANQGSEA. The CDR3 covers 15 residues. This CDR3 reads CSVEDPRQGNYEQYF. CDR3 in DNA: TGCAGCGTTGAAGACCCTAGACAGGGGAACTACGAGCAGTACTTC.

The CDR3 nucleotides are TGTGCCAGCAGCCAAGTGCGGGAAATATATACGGGTGAGCAGTTCTTC. Encoded protein: CASSQVREIYTGEQFF. This chain links TRBV14 with TRBJ2-1; tentatively, D is TRBD2 (6 bases). This CDR3 region has 16 residues. V shed 1 base and J shed 9 bases, with 19 bases lying between them. Per germline, CDR1 SGHDN and CDR2 FVKESK.

In this sample, this clonotype turned up a few times. The V and J genes are TRBV27 and TRBJ2-5; TRBD2 might be the D (5 bases). The CDR3 is 12 residues long. V shed 6 bases and J shed 3 bases, with 8 bases lying between them. CDR1 and CDR2 from the germline V gene are MNHEY and SMNVEV (reference sequence). The CDR3 sequence: CASSEGKETQYF. CDR3 coding DNA: TGTGCCAGCAGCGAGGGAAAAGAGACCCAGTACTTC.

This clonotype was observed a handful of times. The rearrangement joins TRBV20-1 to TRBJ1-1, with 7 bases matching TRBD1. The CDR3 is 12 residues long. Germline V gene sequence: CDR1 DFQATT, CDR2 SNEGSKA (reference sequence). The V and J ends lost 6 bases and 3 bases, in that order; junction bases with no gene match: 4. CDR3 in DNA: TGCAGTGCAAACACAGGGGACACTGAAGCTTTCTTT. This codes for CSANTGDTEAFF.

The chain links TRBV28 to TRBJ2-1; either TRBD1 or TRBD2 may fit D (6 bases each). The CDR3 contains 15 residues. Germline V gene sequence: CDR1 MDHEN, CDR2 SYDVKM. V lost 7 bases and J lost 7, with 20 bases in between. The CDR3, as DNA: TGTGCCAGCAACCGCCAACGAGGGGGGAGGAATGAGCAGTTCTTC. The encoded protein is CASNRQRGGRNEQFF.

This clonotype was counted a single time. The gene calls are TRBV15 and TRBJ2-1; D not certain. Germline CDR1 is LNHNV and CDR2 is YYDKDF (reference sequence). The CDR3 is 14 amino acids. Trimming removed 0 bases at V and 6 bases at J, with 9 bases between. The CDR3 bases are TGTGCCACCAGCAGAGATTTCACTCCCAATGAGCAGTTCTTC. Its translation: CATSRDFTPNEQFF.

This chain uses TRBV30 with TRBJ2-3, with 12 nucleotides matching TRBD2. The V and J ends lost 5 bases and 0 bases, in that order; junction bases with no gene match: 12. CDR3 size: 18 residues. Germline V lookup: CDR1 GTSNPN, CDR2 SVGIG (reference sequence). The CDR3 DNA reads TGTGCCTGGGGTGAAGGACTAGCGGGACACCTAAGCACAGATACGCAGTATTTT. As protein: CAWGEGLAGHLSTDTQYF.

The chain employs TRBV13 and TRBJ1-2, with D perhaps TRBD1 (5 bases). Trimming removed 6 bases at V and 3 bases at J, with 14 bases between. The germline V gene has CDR1 PRHDT and CDR2 FYEKMQ (reference sequence). The CDR3 covers 14 residues. The CDR3 nucleotides are TGTGCCAGCAGAAAGGCGGGGCAGGACTATGGCTACACCTTC. It translates to CASRKAGQDYGYTF.

The chain is built from TRBV21-1 and TRBJ2-7; the table calls TRBD2, which could not be checked here. TRBV21-1 is annotated as a pseudogene. The CDR3 is 18 residues long. CDR3 amino acids: CASNAKYSTGETYNEQYF. Written as DNA, the CDR3 is TGTGCCAGCAACGCAAAGTATAGCACGGGAGAGACCTACAATGAGCAGTACTTC.

This clonotype was counted at least ten times. The chain uses TRBV29-1 and TRBJ1-4; the D is unclear. The CDR3 is 12 amino acids. V was shortened by 4 bases and J by 4 bases, with 7 bases between the two germline ends. CDR1 is SQVTM and CDR2 is ANQGSEA in the germline V gene. CDR3 coding DNA: TGCAGCGTTGTTGGCGGTAATGAAAAACTGTTTTTT. Its protein is CSVVGGNEKLFF.

This clonotype was counted only a few times. The chain is built from TRBV7-2 and TRBJ2-7; 8 nucleotides align to TRBD2. CDR3 length equals 13 residues. V shed 5 bases and J 4 bases; nucleotides not matched to a gene: 4. Looked up from germline, CDR1 is SGHTA and CDR2 is FQGNSA. The CDR3 DNA reads as TGTGCCAGCAGCCCTAGCGGGTGGTACGAGCAGTACTTC. Residues: CASSPSGWYEQYF.

The V gene is TRBV28, the J gene TRBJ1-2; a weak D match, TRBD1 (6 bases). The germline V gene encodes CDR1 MDHEN and CDR2 SYDVKM. CDR3 length equals 13 residues. Trimming left V 5 bases short and J 5 bases short, with 12 bases between. Here the CDR3 DNA reads TGTGCCAGCAGTGATATGCAGGGGTATGGCTACACCTTC. Translation gives CASSDMQGYGYTF.

The rearrangement links TRBV15 to TRBJ1-2; D is undetermined. CDR1 LNHNV and CDR2 YYDKDF come from the germline V gene (reference sequence). The CDR3 loop spans 17 amino acids. Trimming pared 8 bases from V and 0 bases from J, leaving 22 bases between. The CDR3 sequence: CATEDSTSGRANYGYTF. CDR3 sequence (DNA): TGTGCCACCGAAGATTCAACGTCGGGCCGTGCTAACTATGGCTACACCTTC.